This TCR beta chain was captured by sequencing in a study of shared clonotypes between healthy human individuals (TCRdb year 2020). Looking at the study overall: A couple of women and a few men aged 18 to 49 years were included in the cohort. For each donor, CD4 naive and CD4 memory were each run on three plates, CD8 naive on two plates, and CD8 memory on one plate. Leukapheresis yielded between about 0.9 and 9.5 billion PBMCs per donor. Different laboratories and diverse techniques were used to prepare libraries and sequence TCR repertoires, to increase sequencing depth and limit assay-specific biases. The study deeply sequenced blood TCR repertoires of five healthy adults to estimate repertoire size and the extent of clonotype sharing between individuals. What the research found in general, with its limitations: Sampling was restricted to blood, and TCR repertoires in tissues likely differ from the TCR repertoires found in blood. Naive subsets generally had larger estimated clonotype richness than memory subsets. Incomplete sequencing was indicated by rarefaction of sorted-subset datasets, despite the large sequencing depth. Clonotypes shared by all four sorted-subset donors showed higher generation probabilities than non-shared clonotypes. Sharing across several donors was observed for roughly 5% of naive CD4, over 3% of naive CD8, 2% to 2.5% of memory CD4, and about 0.39% of memory CD8 clonotypes. Based on pairwise subsampling, the degree of clonotype sharing among donors was expected to be affected by sequencing depth. Because the study included only a small number of donors, the genetic and exposure-history diversity represented was limited.

Comments on this clone: Its specific antigen is unknown. One base away there is no much larger clone; base qualities are not given.

According to the germline V gene (reference sequence), CDR1 reads LNHDA and CDR2 reads SQIVND. V is reduced by 4 bases and J by 5 bases, leaving a spacing of 12 bases between them. The CDR3 numbers 13 residues from cysteine through phenylalanine. Only the CDR3 portion is preserved as DNA: 39 bases, with reading frame beginning at the first base. Using the deep immunoSEQ assay, TCR CDR3 regions were amplified from genomic DNA by multiplex PCR. Genomic DNA extracted from each cell subset was distributed evenly over all wells of several immunoSEQ 96-well plates, and each plate served as one replicate. For sorted subsets, 200 to 250 ng of genomic DNA, equivalent to around 29,000 T cell genomes, went into each replicate PCR. Purified libraries were measured with a Qubit 3.0 fluorometer, size-checked on a Bioanalyzer 2100, and measured again with the KAPA Library Quantification kit. A separate single-read 150-cycle Illumina NextSeq 550 flow cell was used to sequence each immunoSEQ 96-well plate. For the original study's pipeline: Because the immunoSEQ output included only junctional sequences and no quality scores, the filtering could not be the same as the filtering used for full-length reads. To assign V/J genes and CDR3, sequences were annotated using PyIR, a Python wrapper for IgBLAST v1.9, with IMGT germline references. Any read was removed if the V/J assignment was weak (E-value above 1e-6), the CDR3 was missing, or the read contained stop codons, out-of-frame junctions, or ambiguous translated residues. A V3J clonotype was defined by an identical inferred V gene, J gene, and CDR3 amino acid sequence. Percentage overlap between repertoires was calculated by dividing the number of shared unique clonotypes by the size of the smaller repertoire. RTK rarefaction, the Chao1 estimator, and Recon v2.1 estimates of unobserved clonotypes were used to assess repertoire richness. For all TCRbeta clonotypes obtained by the gDNA method from a few donors, generation probabilities were computed with OLGA. What TCRdb holds here is the immuneACCESS table cut down to in-frame rearrangements. Part of the clones is not present; checked against another copy, under half of the missing clones reflect an unresolved V gene, and the others are unexplained. D and trimming come from the DNA, and the V and J calls and clone size come from that table. In this sample the table shows roughly 2.5 million clones, approximately 90% of which occur a single time. Of the sample, under 0.15% falls within the top ten clones.

The donors were healthy, HIV-negative adults who had no recently reported acute infections or vaccinations. Every donor was a Caucasian adult residing in Nashville, Tennessee, USA. CD4+ T cells were enriched by magnetic negative selection; naive cells were then positively selected on CD45RA, and the negative fraction formed the memory subset. After blood collection by leukapheresis, PBMCs were isolated using Ficoll-Histopaque density gradient centrifugation and then cryopreserved in the vapor phase of liquid nitrogen. Purity and quantity of every magnetically sorted T cell population were checked by analytical flow cytometry. Each sorted fraction had its genomic DNA isolated and then quantified by UV absorbance on a Nanodrop 2000c.

This clonotype was sampled from a man aged 18 to 30 in good health. Recombination linked TRBV19 to TRBJ2-7; no D gene is confidently identified. The sequenced material came from naive CD4+ T cells sorted from blood. In the paper's terms, the cell subset or site label means: CD45RA+ positively selected. This receptor has the CDR3 CASSTILSHEQYF. The sequenced DNA: TGTGCCAGTAGTACGATTCTAAGCCACGAGCAGTACTTC.